This T cell receptor beta chain was identified in a study of regulatory T cells in long-lasting Graves disease. Study results and limitations: Persistent patients had more shared public clonotypes (under 3,000) than new patients (approximately 920). Accuracy may have suffered from the small sample size.

This clonotype occurred many times. The antigen is undetermined. Construction of the TCR beta libraries employed iRepertoire HTBI primers in conjunction with Arm-PCR of CDR3 regions. In the authors' workflow: The study identified about 60 TRBV and 11 to 15 TRBJ segments across samples. MiXCR, run by TCRdb on the multiplex PCR reads, gives a single entry per CDR3 protein. The V and J calls and clone size are TCRdb's, not the authors'. Of around 500,000 distinct CDR3 sequences listed, less than 25% are singletons. This CDR3 contains 13 residues. Trimming shortened V by 4 bases and J by 2 bases, and 8 bases separated the two germline ends. Germline V gene sequence: CDR1 LGHDT, CDR2 YNNKEL (reference sequence). Documented time point: persistent/refractory GD, antithyroid drugs over 5 years with positive TRAb. Preparation of the TCR library used RNA extracted from PBMCs. The patient group derived from an endocrinology department in Xi'an, China.

This chain links TRBV3-1 with TRBJ1-2, with D perhaps TRBD1 (5 bases). This clonotype originated in a female donor with Graves disease. Sequenced material: peripheral blood mononuclear cells (PBMCs), taken when the disease was refractory, from a patient treated with antithyroid drugs. The CDR3: CASSPRGNYGYTF. The DNA of the CDR3 is TGTGCCAGCAGCCCCCGGGGGAACTATGGCTACACCTTC. Full variable domain (missing parts from reference TRBV3-1 and TRBJ1-2): DTAVSQTPKYLVTQMGNDKSIKCEQNLGHDTMYWYKQDSKKFLKIMFSYNNKELIINETVPNRFSPKSPDKAHLNLHINSLELGDSAVYFCASSPRGNYGYTFGSGTRLTVV.